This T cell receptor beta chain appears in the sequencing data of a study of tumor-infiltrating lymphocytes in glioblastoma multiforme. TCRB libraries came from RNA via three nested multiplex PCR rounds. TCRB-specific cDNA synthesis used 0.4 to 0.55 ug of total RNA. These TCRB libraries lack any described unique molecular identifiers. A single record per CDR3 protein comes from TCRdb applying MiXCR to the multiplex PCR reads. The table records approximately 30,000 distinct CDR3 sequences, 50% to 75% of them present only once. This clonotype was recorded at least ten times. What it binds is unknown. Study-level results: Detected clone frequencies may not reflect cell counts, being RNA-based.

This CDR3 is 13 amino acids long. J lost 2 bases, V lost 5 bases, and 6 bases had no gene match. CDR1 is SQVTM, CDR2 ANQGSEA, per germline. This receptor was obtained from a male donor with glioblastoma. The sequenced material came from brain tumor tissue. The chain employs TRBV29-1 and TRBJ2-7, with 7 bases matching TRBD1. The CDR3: CSVWMTGPYEQYF. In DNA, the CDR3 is TGCAGCGTTTGGATGACAGGGCCCTACGAGCAGTACTTC.